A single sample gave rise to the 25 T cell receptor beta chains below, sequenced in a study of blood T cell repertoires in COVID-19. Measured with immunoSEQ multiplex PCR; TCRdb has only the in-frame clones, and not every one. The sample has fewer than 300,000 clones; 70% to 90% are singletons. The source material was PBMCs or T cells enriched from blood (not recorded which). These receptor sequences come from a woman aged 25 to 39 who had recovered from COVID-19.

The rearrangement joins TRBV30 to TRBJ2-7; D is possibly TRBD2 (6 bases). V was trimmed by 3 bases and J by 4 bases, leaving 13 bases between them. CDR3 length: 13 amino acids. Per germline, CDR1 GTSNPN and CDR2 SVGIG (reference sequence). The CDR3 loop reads CAWRVGRMYEQYF. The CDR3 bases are TGTGCCTGGAGGGTCGGGAGAATGTACGAGCAGTACTTC.

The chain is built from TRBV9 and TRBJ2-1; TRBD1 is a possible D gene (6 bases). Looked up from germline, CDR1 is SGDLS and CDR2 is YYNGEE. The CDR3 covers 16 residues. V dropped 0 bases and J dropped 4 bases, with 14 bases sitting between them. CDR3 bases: TGTGCCAGCAGCGTAGAAGGGGGATTAGGGTACAATGAGCAGTTCTTC. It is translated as CASSVEGGLGYNEQFF.

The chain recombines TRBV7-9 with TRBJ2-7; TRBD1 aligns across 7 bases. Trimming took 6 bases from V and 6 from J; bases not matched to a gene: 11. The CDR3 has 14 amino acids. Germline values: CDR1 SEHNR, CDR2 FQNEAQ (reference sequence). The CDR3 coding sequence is TGTGCCAGCAGTTTGACAGGGCTCAGGGGCGAGCAGTACTTC. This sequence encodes CASSLTGLRGEQYF.

The DNA for the CDR3 is TGTGCCATTTCACAGGGGGCAGGCAATCAGCCCCAGCATTTT. This gives the protein CAISQGAGNQPQHF. The chain uses TRBV2 and TRBJ1-5, with TRBD1 matching 9 bases. The CDR3 has 14 amino acids. The J segment lost 2 bases and the V segment lost 10 bases, leaving 6 bases of the junction unmatched. The germline V gene has CDR1 SNHLY and CDR2 FYNNEI.

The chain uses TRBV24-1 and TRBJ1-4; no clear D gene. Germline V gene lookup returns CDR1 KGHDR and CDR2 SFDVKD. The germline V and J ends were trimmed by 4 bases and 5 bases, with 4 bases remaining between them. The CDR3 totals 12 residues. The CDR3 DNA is TGTGCCACCAGTGACCGGAATGAAAAACTGTTTTTT. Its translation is CATSDRNEKLFF.

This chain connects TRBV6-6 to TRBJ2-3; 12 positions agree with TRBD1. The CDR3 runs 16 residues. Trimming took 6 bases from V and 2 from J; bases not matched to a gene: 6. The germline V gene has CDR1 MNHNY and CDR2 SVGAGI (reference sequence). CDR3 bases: TGTGCCAGCAGCCCCCGGGGACAGGGGGCCACAGATACGCAGTATTTT. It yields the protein CASSPRGQGATDTQYF.

CDR3 protein: CASSLWGGPQYF. CDR3 in DNA: TGTGCCAGCAGTTTGTGGGGGGGGCCGCAGTATTTT. The chain couples TRBV28 to TRBJ2-3, with D possibly matching TRBD2 (7 bases). Per germline, CDR1 MDHEN and CDR2 SYDVKM. The CDR3 is 12 amino acids. With 3 bases removed from V and 10 bases from J, the gap between germline ends came to 11 bases.

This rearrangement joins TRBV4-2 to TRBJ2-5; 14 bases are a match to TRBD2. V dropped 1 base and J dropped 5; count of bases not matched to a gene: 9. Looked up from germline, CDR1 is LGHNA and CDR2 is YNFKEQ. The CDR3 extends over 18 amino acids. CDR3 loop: CASSQAPTSGRAYETQYF. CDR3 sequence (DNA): TGTGCCAGCAGCCAAGCTCCGACTAGCGGGAGGGCGTATGAGACCCAGTACTTC.

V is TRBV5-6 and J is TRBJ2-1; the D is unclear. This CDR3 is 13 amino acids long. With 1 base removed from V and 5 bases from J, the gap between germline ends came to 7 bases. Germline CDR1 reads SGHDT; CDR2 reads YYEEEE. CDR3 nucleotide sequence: TGTGCCAGCAGCTTGATGAGCAACAATGAGCAGTTCTTC. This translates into CASSLMSNNEQFF.

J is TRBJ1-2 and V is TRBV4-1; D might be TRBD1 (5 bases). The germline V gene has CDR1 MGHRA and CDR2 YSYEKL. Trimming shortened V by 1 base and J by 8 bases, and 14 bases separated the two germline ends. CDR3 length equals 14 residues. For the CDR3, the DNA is TGCGCCAGCAGCCAAGGACTTGGGGGGGTAGGCTACACCTTC. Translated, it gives CASSQGLGGVGYTF.

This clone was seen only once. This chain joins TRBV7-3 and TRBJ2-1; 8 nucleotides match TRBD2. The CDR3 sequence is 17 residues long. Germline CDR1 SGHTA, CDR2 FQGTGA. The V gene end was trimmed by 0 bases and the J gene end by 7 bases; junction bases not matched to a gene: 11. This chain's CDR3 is CASSLTERVAGLNEQFF. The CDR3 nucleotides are TGTGCCAGCAGCTTAACGGAGCGAGTAGCGGGATTAAATGAGCAGTTCTTC.

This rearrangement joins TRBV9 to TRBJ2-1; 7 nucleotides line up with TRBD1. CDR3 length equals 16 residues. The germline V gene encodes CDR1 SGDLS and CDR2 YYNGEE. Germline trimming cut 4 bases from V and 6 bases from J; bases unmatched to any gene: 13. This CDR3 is CASSSRGQGEVNEQFF. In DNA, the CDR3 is TGTGCCAGCAGCTCCCGAGGGCAGGGGGAAGTCAATGAGCAGTTCTTC.

Here the CDR3 reads CIGLNSYEQYF. The CDR3 DNA sequence: TGCATTGGACTGAACTCCTACGAGCAGTACTTC. This chain uses TRBV20-1 with TRBJ2-7; D may be TRBD2 (5 bases). CDR3 length equals 11 residues. Germline CDR1 reads DFQATT; CDR2 reads SNEGSKA (reference sequence).

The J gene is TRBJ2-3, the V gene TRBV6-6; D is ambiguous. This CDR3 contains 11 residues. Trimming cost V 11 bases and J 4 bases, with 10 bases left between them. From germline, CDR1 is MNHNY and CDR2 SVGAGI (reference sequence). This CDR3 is CAGGTADTQYF. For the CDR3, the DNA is TGTGCCGGTGGTACGGCAGATACGCAGTATTTT.

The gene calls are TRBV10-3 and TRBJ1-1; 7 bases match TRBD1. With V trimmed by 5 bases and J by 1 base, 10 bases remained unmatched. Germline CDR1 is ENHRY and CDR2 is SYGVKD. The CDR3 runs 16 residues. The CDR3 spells CAISYRDRATNTEAFF. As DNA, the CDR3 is TGTGCCATCAGTTACCGGGACAGAGCTACGAACACTGAAGCTTTCTTT.

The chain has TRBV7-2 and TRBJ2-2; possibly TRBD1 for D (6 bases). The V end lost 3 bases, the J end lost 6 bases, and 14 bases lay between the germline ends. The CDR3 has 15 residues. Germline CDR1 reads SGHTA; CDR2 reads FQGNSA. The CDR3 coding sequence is TGTGCCAGCAGCTTTGGACAGATTTCCGCCGGGGAGCTGTTTTTT. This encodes CASSFGQISAGELFF.

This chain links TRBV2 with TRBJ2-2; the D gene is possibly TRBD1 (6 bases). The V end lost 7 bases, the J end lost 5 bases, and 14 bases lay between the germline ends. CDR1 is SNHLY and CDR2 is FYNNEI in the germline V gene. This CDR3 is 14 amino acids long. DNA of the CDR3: TGTGCCAGCATGGTCGGGACACCAACCGGGGAGCTGTTTTTT. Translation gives CASMVGTPTGELFF.

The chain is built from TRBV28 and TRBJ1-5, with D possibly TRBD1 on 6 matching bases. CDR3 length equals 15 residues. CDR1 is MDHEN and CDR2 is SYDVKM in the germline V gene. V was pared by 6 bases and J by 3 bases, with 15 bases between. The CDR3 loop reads CASRLRDKDNQPQHF. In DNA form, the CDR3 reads TGTGCCAGCAGGCTCCGGGACAAAGACAATCAGCCCCAGCATTTT.

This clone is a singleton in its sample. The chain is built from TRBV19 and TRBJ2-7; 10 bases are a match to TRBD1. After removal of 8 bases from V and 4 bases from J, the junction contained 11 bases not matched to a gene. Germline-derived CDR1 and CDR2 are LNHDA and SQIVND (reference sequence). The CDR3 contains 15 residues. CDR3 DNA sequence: TGTGCCAGTGGCGATCCGGGACAGGGGATTTACGAGCAGTACTTC. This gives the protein CASGDPGQGIYEQYF.

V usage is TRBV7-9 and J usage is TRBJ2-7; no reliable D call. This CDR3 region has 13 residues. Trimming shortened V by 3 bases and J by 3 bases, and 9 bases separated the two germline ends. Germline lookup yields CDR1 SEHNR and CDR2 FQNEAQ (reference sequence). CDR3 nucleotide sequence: TGTGCCAGCAGCTTTAACAGAGACTACGAGCAGTACTTC. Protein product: CASSFNRDYEQYF.

For the CDR3, the DNA is TGCGCCAGCAGCGGGGGGGGAACTGAAGCTTTCTTT. Its protein product is CASSGGGTEAFF. J is TRBJ1-1 and V is TRBV10-2, with a possible D match to TRBD1 (5 bases). The germline gives CDR1 WSHSY, CDR2 SAAADI. The CDR3 extends over 12 amino acids. V lost 6 bases, J lost 5 bases, and 10 bases lay in between.

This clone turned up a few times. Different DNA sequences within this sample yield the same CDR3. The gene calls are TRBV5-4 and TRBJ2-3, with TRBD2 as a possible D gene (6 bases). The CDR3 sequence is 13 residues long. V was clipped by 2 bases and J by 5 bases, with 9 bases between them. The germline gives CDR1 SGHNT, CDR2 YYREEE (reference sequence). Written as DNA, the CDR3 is TGTGCCAGCAGCTTAACCGGGGGAGATACGCAGTATTTT. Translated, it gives CASSLTGGDTQYF.

CDR3 sequence reads: CASSSTGRSTEAFF. As DNA, the CDR3 is TGTGCCAGCAGCTCGACAGGACGGAGCACTGAAGCTTTCTTT. The V call is TRBV7-8, the J call TRBJ1-1; tentative D call: TRBD1 (6 bases). CDR3 length: 14 amino acids. V gave up 4 bases and J gave up 4 bases, with 13 bases separating them. The germline V gene has CDR1 SGHVS and CDR2 FQNEAQ.

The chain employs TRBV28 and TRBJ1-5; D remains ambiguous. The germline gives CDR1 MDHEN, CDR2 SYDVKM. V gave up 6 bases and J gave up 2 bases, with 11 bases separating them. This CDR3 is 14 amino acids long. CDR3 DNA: TGTGCCAGCAGGTTGCTGCCGGGCAATCAGCCCCAGCATTTT. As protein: CASRLLPGNQPQHF.

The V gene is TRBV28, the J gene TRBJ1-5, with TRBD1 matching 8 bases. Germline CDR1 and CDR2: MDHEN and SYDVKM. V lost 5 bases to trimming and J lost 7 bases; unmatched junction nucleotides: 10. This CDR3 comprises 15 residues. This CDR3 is CASSPPGQGRQPQHF. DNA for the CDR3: TGTGCCAGCAGTCCTCCCGGACAGGGTAGGCAGCCCCAGCATTTT.